Listed below are T cell receptor beta chains from one sample, sequenced in a study of T cells in Graves' hyperthyroidism and ophthalmopathy. TCRdb reprocessed the multiplex PCR reads with MiXCR, giving one entry per CDR3 protein. The data contain 450,000 to 700,000 distinct CDR3 sequences, 46% of them seen just once; the ten biggest clones take up around 17%. Sequenced: peripheral blood or thyroid tissue (not recorded which). The source is an adult woman with Graves' disease, either hyperthyroidism or ophthalmopathy (not recorded which). The conserved cysteine and the conserved F or W are not part of the CDR3 here. Fields, in order: V gene, J gene, CDR3 protein.

V: TRBV14
J: TRBJ2-1
CDR3: ASSQDFVGGRANNEQF

V: TRBV11-3
J: TRBJ1-6
CDR3: ASRGGTSNSPLH

V: TRBV9
J: TRBJ1-2
CDR3: ASSPTGRYGYT

V: TRBV6-4
J: TRBJ1-1
CDR3: ASSPRVGGLNTEAF

V: TRBV27
J: TRBJ1-6
CDR3: ASISRTGSPSPLH

V: TRBV20-1
J: TRBJ1-1
CDR3: SARGGWDTEAF

V: TRBV5-1
J: TRBJ1-1
CDR3: ASSLEQMNTEAF

V: TRBV7-2
J: TRBJ1-2
CDR3: ASSLDAALYEGYT

V: TRBV7-2
J: TRBJ2-2
CDR3: ASSLEQATPRGTGELF

V: TRBV5-1
J: TRBJ1-2
CDR3: ASSLKVGNYGYT

V: TRBV10-1
J: TRBJ1-4
CDR3: ASSEEIGENEKLF

V: TRBV6-5
J: TRBJ1-2
CDR3: ASRTVSNYGYT

V: TRBV2
J: TRBJ1-1
CDR3: ASSEDVIAF

V: TRBV10-3
J: TRBJ1-1
CDR3: AISPGTSIGEAF

V: TRBV10-3
J: TRBJ2-5
CDR3: AISVGQPSKETQY

V: TRBV7-2
J: TRBJ2-7
CDR3: ASSLAAPGHPYYEQY

V: TRBV28
J: TRBJ1-1
CDR3: ASSLWGGTGGTEAF

V: TRBV11-2
J: TRBJ1-5
CDR3: ASSLEGRGTQH

V: TRBV6-6
J: TRBJ1-1
CDR3: ASSQSGTYTEAF

V: TRBV28
J: TRBJ2-7
CDR3: ASSLLETGIHEQY

V: TRBV5-1
J: TRBJ2-2
CDR3: ASSLQPTGELF

V: TRBV5-1
J: TRBJ1-2
CDR3: ASSVDREVGGYT

V: TRBV5-1
J: TRBJ1-1
CDR3: ASSQDRFSSNTEAF

V: TRBV7-2
J: TRBJ1-4
CDR3: ASSPDRVSSREKLF

V: TRBV7-9
J: TRBJ2-5
CDR3: ASSFYICSARDRRGGETQY